The clone carrying this T cell receptor (beta chain) was seen only once. This record belongs to a study of blood T cell repertoires in COVID-19. Profiling relied on immunoSEQ multiplex PCR, and the TCRdb table lists in-frame clones only, not all of them. The sample includes 60,000 to 70,000 clones, roughly three quarters of them seen just once. Germline CDR1 and CDR2: LNHNV and YYDKDF (reference sequence). The CDR3 extends over 15 amino acids. V was trimmed by 0 bases and J by 4 bases, leaving 13 bases between them. The clonotype comes from a woman aged 70-85 years with acute or convalescent COVID-19. The specimen was peripheral blood. This chain links TRBV15 with TRBJ2-7; D not resolved. The CDR3 sequence: CATSRDLETRYEQYF. CDR3 sequence (DNA): TGTGCCACCAGCAGAGATCTTGAGACTCGTTACGAGCAGTACTTC.